One sample yielded the 7 T cell receptor beta chains listed below, sequenced in a study of T cells of healthy individuals (dated by TCRdb to 2017 to 2018). Library prep was done by 5' RACE. The sample was run on an Illumina MiSeq. The public reads were reanalyzed by TCRdb: fastp trimming at Q25, MiXCR alignment, in-frame beta chains only. Each CDR3 protein appears once, grouped with its most common genes and DNA. The sample table holds roughly 76,000 distinct CDR3 sequences, of which about 4.8% were seen once. The ten biggest clones cover 7.5% to 9.5% of the sample. Receptors were obtained from a female donor in good health.

The chain employs TRBV9 and TRBJ1-4; D not certain. The CDR3 loop spans 12 amino acids. Germline CDR1 and CDR2: SGDLS and YYNGEE. Deletions cut 4 bases from V and 8 bases from J, with 9 bases between. The CDR3 loop is CASSRIGEKLFF. The CDR3 DNA reads TGTGCCAGCAGCCGTATCGGGGAAAAACTGTTTTTT.

This clonotype was recorded many times. The rearrangement joins TRBV4-3 to TRBJ2-3; no definite D call. With 0 bases removed from V and 1 base from J, the gap between germline ends came to 11 bases. Germline values: CDR1 LGHNA, CDR2 YSLEER. The CDR3 consists of 16 residues. CDR3 nucleotide sequence: TGCGCCAGCAGCCAAGATCACTCTCCGGGCACAGATACGCAGTATTTT. Its protein is CASSQDHSPGTDTQYF.

Judged by abundance, this clonotype is medium-sized. The V and J genes are TRBV11-2 and TRBJ2-3; D uncertain. The germline V gene encodes CDR1 SGHAT and CDR2 FQNNGV. V lost 0 bases and J lost 7, with 11 bases in between. The CDR3 has 14 amino acids. CDR3 region: CASSLEPASNTQYF. The CDR3 region has the DNA TGTGCCAGCAGCTTAGAACCCGCGTCAAATACGCAGTATTTT.

This clonotype was detected many times. The chain has TRBV19 and TRBJ2-3, with 8 bases aligning to TRBD2. This CDR3 is 16 amino acids long. From germline, CDR1 is LNHDA and CDR2 SQIVND (reference sequence). After removal of 5 bases from V and 2 bases from J, the junction contained 9 bases not matched to a gene. CDR3 amino acids: CASSFRREASTDTQYF. The CDR3 nucleotides are TGTGCCAGTAGTTTTCGGCGGGAGGCTTCCACAGATACGCAGTATTTT.

V usage is TRBV4-3 and J usage is TRBJ2-3; 11 bases are a match to TRBD2. The CDR3 totals 20 residues. Per germline, CDR1 LGHNA and CDR2 YSLEER. Trimming cost V 3 bases and J 5 bases; bases outside gene matches: 19. CDR3 loop: CASSHQTLLGLAAGGDTQYF. In DNA, the CDR3 is TGCGCCAGCAGCCATCAAACGCTACTGGGACTAGCGGCCGGGGGAGATACGCAGTATTTT.

This chain connects TRBV6-5 to TRBJ1-2; D might be TRBD1 (5 bases). CDR1 is MNHEY, CDR2 SVGAGI, per germline. This CDR3 is built from 14 residues. The V gene lost 2 bases and the J gene lost 2 bases, with 9 bases spanning the gap. CDR3 bases: TGTGCCAGCAGTTACGGGGACGGAAACTATGGCTACACCTTC. Translating it yields CASSYGDGNYGYTF.

This clonotype occurred a few times. The chain recombines TRBV7-2 with TRBJ2-7; a weak D match, TRBD2 (5 bases). The V gene's germline CDR1 is SGHTA and CDR2 FQGNSA. The V gene lost 5 bases and the J gene lost 0 bases, with 11 bases spanning the gap. The CDR3 has 14 residues. The CDR3 DNA is TGTGCCAGCAGCCTAGGAGCGGTCTCCTACGAGCAGTACTTC. Translation: CASSLGAVSYEQYF.